This T cell receptor beta chain was recorded in a study of neurological immune-mediated disorders. A single record per CDR3 protein comes from TCRdb applying MiXCR to the 5' RACE reads. The repertoire holds about 60,000 distinct CDR3 sequences, with about 4% as singletons. This clonotype was counted at least ten times. Germline V gene sequence: CDR1 SGHRS, CDR2 YFSETQ. The CDR3 spans 14 residues. V lost 1 base and J lost 2, with 10 bases in between. The source is a man aged 50 to 60 with multiple sclerosis. The V call is TRBV5-1, the J call TRBJ2-7; D is uncertain. The specimen sequenced was PBMCs. The CDR3, as DNA: TGCGCCAGCAGCTTGTCAGACCCAACCTACGAGCAGTACTTC. It encodes CASSLSDPTYEQYF.